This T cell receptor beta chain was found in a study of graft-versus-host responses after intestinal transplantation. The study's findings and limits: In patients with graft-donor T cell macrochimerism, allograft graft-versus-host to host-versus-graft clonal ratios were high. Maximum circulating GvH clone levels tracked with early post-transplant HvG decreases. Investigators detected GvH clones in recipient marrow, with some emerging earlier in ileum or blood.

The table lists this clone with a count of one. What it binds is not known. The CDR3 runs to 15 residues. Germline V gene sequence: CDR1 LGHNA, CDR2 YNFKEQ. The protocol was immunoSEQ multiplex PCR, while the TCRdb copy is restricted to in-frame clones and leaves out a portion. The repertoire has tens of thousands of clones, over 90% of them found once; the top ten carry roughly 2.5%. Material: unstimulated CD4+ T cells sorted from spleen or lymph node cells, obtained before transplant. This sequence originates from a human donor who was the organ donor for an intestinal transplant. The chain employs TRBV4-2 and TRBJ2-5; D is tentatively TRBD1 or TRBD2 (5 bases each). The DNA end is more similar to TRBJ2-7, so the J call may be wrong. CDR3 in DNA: TGTGCCAGCAGCCAAGATTGGGACGGCACCTACGAGCAGTACTTC. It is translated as CASSQDWDGTYEQYF.